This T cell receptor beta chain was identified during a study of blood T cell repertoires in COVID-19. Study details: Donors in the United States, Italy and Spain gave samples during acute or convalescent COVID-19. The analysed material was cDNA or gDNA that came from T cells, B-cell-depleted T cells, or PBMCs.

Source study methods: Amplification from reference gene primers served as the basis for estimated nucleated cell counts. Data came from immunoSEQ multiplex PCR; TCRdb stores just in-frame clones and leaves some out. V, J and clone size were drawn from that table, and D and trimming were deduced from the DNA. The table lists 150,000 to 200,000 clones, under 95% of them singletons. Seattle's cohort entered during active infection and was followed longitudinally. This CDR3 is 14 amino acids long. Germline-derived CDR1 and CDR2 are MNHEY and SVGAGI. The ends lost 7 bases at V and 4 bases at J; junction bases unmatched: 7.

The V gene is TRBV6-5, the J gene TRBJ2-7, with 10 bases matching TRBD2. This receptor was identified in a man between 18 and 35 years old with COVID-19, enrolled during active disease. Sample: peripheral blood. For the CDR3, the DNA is TGTGCCAGCACACCCCTAGCGGGAGTATACGAGCAGTACTTC. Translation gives CASTPLAGVYEQYF.